This is a list of T cell receptor beta chains from one sample in a study of OX40 agonist ivuxolimab in advanced cancers. Generated by immunoSEQ multiplex PCR, the TCRdb table keeps only in-frame clones and is missing some. The repertoire holds about 44,000 clones, with approximately 84% as singletons. This specimen consisted of CD4+ or CD8+ T cells sorted from blood, obtained in a trial of the OX40 agonist ivuxolimab. The receptors come from an adult with an advanced solid tumor such as melanoma, head and neck, liver or kidney cancer. The conserved cysteine and the conserved F or W are not part of the CDR3 here. D genes are given only for firm matches.

d_gene	v_gene	CDR3aa
TRBD1	TRBV2	ASSSGTAYEQY
NA	TRBV7-3	ASSPYLRGRAPQEETQY
NA	TRBV5-6	ASSLTGVTDTQY
TRBD2	TRBV6-6	ASYSGGAKNIQY
NA	TRBV6-1	ASSWRGRGNEQF
TRBD1	TRBV19	ASAARQGNTGELF
NA	TRBV6-1	ASNREGAVNTEAF
NA	TRBV5-1	ASSLGQINTEAF
NA	TRBV6-6	ASTPYSGANVLT
NA	TRBV28	ASAGGPGVGNTEAF
NA	TRBV9	ASSVLADTQY
TRBD1	TRBV2	ASIRQGLAGNTIY
NA	TRBV28	ASSRGGGKDIQY
TRBD1	TRBV6-6	ASREGQAYEQY
TRBD2	TRBV5-1	ASSLGPFLAGGPKYEQY
NA	TRBV6-5	ASSYGQFTGELF
TRBD2	TRBV6-5	ASSYSGSAGADTQY
NA	TRBV2	ASRTNVPGSTEAF
TRBD2	TRBV10-3	AISPGLAATDTQY
NA	TRBV11-2	ASSLRLSIEAF
NA	TRBV6-5	ASTPRGSRSDEQF
NA	TRBV11-2	ASSPRRSTDTQY
NA	TRBV6-1	ASSEPGSYTYEQY
NA	TRBV2	ASSLYTDTQY
NA	TRBV5-1	ASSLAVGRQETQY
NA	TRBV7-2	ASSLAGGGETQY
NA	TRBV6-1	ASSGPGGEITEAF
TRBD2	TRBV6-1	ASSLADTYNEQF
NA	TRBV18	ASSPDGNSSPQH
NA	TRBV9	ASSVEQSNYGYT
TRBD1	TRBV28	ASSADTGGAQY
TRBD2	TRBV5-1	ASSPLSSGIYNEQF
NA	TRBV21-1	ASTQSHTIY
NA	TRBV9	ASSVELQGTGELF
NA	TRBV7-3	ASSRSAGGETQY
NA	TRBV11-3	ASSANRGGETQY
NA	TRBV27	ASSSRLTSGNTIY
TRBD2	TRBV18	ASSPEWTSGYNEQF
NA	TRBV5-1	ASQAGDDTEAF
TRBD2	TRBV5-1	ASSLAGAGDLYEQY
NA	TRBV19	ASRSVDGGNTEAF
TRBD1	TRBV29-1	SVVKGASADGYT
NA	TRBV28	ASSITGSRVELGYT
TRBD1	TRBV29-1	SVEGQGGGGYT
TRBD2	TRBV27	ASNTRLAPSTDTQY
NA	TRBV2	ASSVSQPSPQH
NA	TRBV2	ASGKGRNTEAF
NA	TRBV18	ASSWTTGSGNTIY
NA	TRBV18	ASSPFGNEQF
TRBD2	TRBV11-1	ASSLSGRDTGELF
TRBD2	TRBV4-3	ASSSRLAVTDTQY
NA	TRBV2	ASLEYSGQPQH
NA	TRBV9	ASSVDYGRAYEQY
TRBD2	TRBV5-4	ASSSLAGGDTDTQY
NA	TRBV2	ASSEEGGPYEQY
NA	TRBV18	ASSAEGDQPQH
TRBD1	TRBV27	ASSISLDRVHGYT
NA	TRBV7-7	ASSSGREREQY
NA	TRBV9	ASSSSRDSGNTIY